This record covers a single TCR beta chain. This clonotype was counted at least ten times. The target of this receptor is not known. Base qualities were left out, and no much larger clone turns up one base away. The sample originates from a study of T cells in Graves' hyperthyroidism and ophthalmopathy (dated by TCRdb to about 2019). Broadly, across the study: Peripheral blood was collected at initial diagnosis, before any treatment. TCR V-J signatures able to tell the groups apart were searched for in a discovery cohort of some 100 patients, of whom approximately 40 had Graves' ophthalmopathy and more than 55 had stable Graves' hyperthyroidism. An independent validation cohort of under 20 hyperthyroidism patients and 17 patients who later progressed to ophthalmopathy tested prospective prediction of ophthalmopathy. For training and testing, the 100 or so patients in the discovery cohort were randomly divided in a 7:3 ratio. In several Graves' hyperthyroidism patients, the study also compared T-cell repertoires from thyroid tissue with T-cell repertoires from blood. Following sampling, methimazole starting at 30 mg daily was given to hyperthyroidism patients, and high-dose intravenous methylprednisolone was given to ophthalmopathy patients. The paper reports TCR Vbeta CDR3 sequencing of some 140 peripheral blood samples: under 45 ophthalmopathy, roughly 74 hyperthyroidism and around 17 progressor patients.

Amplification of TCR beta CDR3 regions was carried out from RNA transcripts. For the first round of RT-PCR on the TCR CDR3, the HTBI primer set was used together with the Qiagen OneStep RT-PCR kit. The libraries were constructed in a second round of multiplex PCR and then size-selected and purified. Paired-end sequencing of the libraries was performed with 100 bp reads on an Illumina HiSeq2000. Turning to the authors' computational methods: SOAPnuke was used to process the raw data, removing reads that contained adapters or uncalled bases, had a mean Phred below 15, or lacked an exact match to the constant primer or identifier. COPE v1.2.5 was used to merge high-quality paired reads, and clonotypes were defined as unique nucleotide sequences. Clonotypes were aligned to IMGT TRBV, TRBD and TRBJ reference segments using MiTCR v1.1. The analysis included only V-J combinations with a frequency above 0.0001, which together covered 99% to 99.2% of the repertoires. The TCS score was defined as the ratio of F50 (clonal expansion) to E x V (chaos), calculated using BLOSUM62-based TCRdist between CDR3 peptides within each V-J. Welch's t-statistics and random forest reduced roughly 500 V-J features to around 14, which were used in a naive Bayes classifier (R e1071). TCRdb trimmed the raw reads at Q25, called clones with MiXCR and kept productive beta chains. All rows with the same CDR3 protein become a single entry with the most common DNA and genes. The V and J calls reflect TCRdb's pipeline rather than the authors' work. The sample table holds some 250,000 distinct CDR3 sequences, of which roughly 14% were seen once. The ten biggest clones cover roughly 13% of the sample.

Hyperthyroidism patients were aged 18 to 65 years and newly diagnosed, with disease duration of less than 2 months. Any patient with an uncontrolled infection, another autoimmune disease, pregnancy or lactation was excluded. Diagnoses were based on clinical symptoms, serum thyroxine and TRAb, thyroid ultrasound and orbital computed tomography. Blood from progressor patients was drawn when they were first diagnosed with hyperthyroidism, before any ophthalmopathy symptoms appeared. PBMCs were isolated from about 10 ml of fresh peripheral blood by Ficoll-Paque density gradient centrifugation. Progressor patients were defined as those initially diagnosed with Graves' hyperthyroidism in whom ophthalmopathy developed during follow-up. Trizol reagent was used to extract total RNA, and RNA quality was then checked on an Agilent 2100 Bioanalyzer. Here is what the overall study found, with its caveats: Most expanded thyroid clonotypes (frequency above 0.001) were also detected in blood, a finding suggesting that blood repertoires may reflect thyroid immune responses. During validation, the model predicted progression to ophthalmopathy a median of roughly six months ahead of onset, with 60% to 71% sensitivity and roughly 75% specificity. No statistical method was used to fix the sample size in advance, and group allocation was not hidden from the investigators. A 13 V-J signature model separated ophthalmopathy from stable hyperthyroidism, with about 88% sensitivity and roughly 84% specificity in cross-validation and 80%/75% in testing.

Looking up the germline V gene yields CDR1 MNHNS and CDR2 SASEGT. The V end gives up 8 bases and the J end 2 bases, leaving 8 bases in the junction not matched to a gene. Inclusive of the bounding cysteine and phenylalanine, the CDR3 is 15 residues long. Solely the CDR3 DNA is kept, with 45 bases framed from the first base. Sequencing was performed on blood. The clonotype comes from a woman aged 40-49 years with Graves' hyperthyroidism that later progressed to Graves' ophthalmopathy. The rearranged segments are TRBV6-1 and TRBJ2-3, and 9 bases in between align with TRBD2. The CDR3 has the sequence CASAGGPHYTDTQYF. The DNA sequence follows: TGTGCCAGCGCGGGAGGGCCCCATTACACAGATACGCAGTATTTT.